This is a list of T cell receptor beta chains from one sample in a study of blood T cell repertoires in COVID-19. Some clones are missing from TCRdb's copy, which holds only in-frame ones; the method was immunoSEQ multiplex PCR. The sample shows tens of thousands of clones, approximately 80% of them seen only once. The sample comprised peripheral blood. The receptor source for this set is a man older than 75 with acute or convalescent COVID-19. Each CDR3 is given with its conserved first and last residue. Fields, in order: CDR3 length, D gene, clone size, J gene, V gene, CDR3 protein, CDR3 DNA. D genes are given only for firm matches. Some rows have no size entry. The others give once, few or many, or a class for an expanded clone.

>14|NA|NA|TRBJ1-6|TRBV7-2
CASSLGPQNSPLHF
TGTGCCAGCAGCTTAGGTCCGCAGAATTCACCCCTCCACTTT
>14|NA|few|TRBJ2-2|TRBV14
CASSQVGATGELFF
TGTGCCAGCAGCCAAGTGGGGGCGACCGGGGAGCTGTTTTTT
>15|TRBD2|NA|TRBJ2-3|TRBV28
CASSPSGSMRDTQYF
TGTGCCAGCAGTCCTAGCGGGAGTATGAGGGATACGCAGTATTTT
>15|TRBD1|few|TRBJ2-3|TRBV12-5
CASGPRTGATDTQYF
TGTGCTAGTGGTCCCCGGACAGGGGCCACAGATACGCAGTATTTT
>15|TRBD2|few|TRBJ2-7|TRBV6-1
CASSDSGLAAYEQYF
TGTGCCAGCAGTGATTCGGGACTAGCGGCCTACGAGCAGTACTTC
>14|TRBD2|once|TRBJ2-1|TRBV5-4
CASSSSGTSLEQFF
TGTGCCAGCAGCTCCTCCGGGACTAGCCTTGAGCAGTTCTTC
>19|NA|few|TRBJ2-1|TRBV7-5
CARSLENSSPSENPNEQFF
TGTGCCAGAAGCTTAGAGAATTCGTCTCCTAGCGAGAACCCCAATGAGCAGTTCTTC
>16|TRBD2|NA|TRBJ2-7|TRBV7-8
CASSLASAGGLYEQYF
TGTGCCAGCAGCTTAGCGTCGGCGGGAGGACTCTACGAGCAGTACTTC
>15|NA|NA|TRBJ2-1|TRBV5-1
CASSSRGDRSNEQFF
TGCGCCAGCAGCTCGAGGGGTGACAGGTCAAATGAGCAGTTCTTC
>15|TRBD1|NA|TRBJ1-1|TRBV19
CASSRPGGMNTEAFF
TGTGCCAGTAGTAGGCCAGGGGGGATGAACACTGAAGCTTTCTTT
>16|TRBD1|NA|TRBJ1-1|TRBV27
CASSPDGTGRRTEAFF
TGTGCCAGCAGTCCAGACGGGACAGGGAGGAGAACTGAAGCTTTCTTT
>14|TRBD1|NA|TRBJ2-2|TRBV28
CASSGDSRTGELFF
TGTGCCAGCAGCGGGGACAGCAGGACCGGGGAGCTGTTTTTT
>13|NA|NA|TRBJ1-2|TRBV19
CASTARASYGYTF
TGTGCCAGTACGGCCAGGGCCTCCTATGGCTACACCTTC
>16|TRBD1|NA|TRBJ2-3|TRBV6-5
CASSYLGQGAGDTQYF
TGTGCCAGCAGTTACTTGGGACAGGGGGCGGGAGATACGCAGTATTTT
>17|NA|NA|TRBJ2-2|TRBV7-9
CASSRTGIRANTGELFF
TGTGCCAGCAGCAGAACAGGGATACGGGCGAACACCGGGGAGCTGTTTTTT
>15|NA|NA|TRBJ2-1|TRBV5-4
CASSPDSNFYNEQFF
TGTGCCAGCAGCCCGGACTCAAACTTCTACAATGAGCAGTTCTTC
>14|TRBD1|few|TRBJ1-4|TRBV28
CASSSGGAREKLFF
TGTGCCAGCAGTTCAGGGGGCGCGAGGGAAAAACTGTTTTTT
>13|NA|few|TRBJ2-7|TRBV12-3/TRBV12-4
CASSLGSGYEQYF
TGTGCCAGCAGTTTAGGGTCGGGGTACGAGCAGTACTTC
>12|NA|NA|TRBJ1-3|TRBV28
CASSSGFNTIYF
TGTGCCAGCAGTTCAGGGTTCAACACCATATATTTT
>15|TRBD2|NA|TRBJ2-7|TRBV3-1/TRBV3-2
CASSLLAGGVYEQYF
TGTGCCAGCAGCCTGCTAGCGGGAGGGGTTTACGAGCAGTACTTC
>13|NA|NA|TRBJ2-7|TRBV29-1
CSVSGRERYEQYF
TGCAGCGTTTCCGGGCGGGAACGATACGAGCAGTACTTC
>11|NA|NA|TRBJ2-7|TRBV5-1
CASSLYYEQYF
TGCGCCAGCAGCTTGTACTACGAGCAGTACTTC
>16|TRBD2|NA|TRBJ2-2|TRBV4-3
CASSQQSGRPTGELFF
TGCGCCAGCAGCCAACAAAGCGGGAGGCCCACCGGGGAGCTGTTTTTT
>13|NA|NA|TRBJ1-2|TRBV5-5
CASSSRRGGGYTF
TGTGCCAGCAGCTCCAGGCGCGGGGGCGGCTACACCTTC
>11|NA|NA|TRBJ2-7|TRBV20-1
CSATQGYEQYF
TGCAGTGCGACCCAGGGATACGAGCAGTACTTC
>15|TRBD1|NA|TRBJ2-1|TRBV19
CASSIVPGQAGEQFF
TGTGCCAGTAGTATAGTGCCGGGACAGGCTGGGGAGCAGTTCTTC
>14|TRBD2|NA|TRBJ2-3|TRBV5-1
CASSLTGLAGTQYF
TGCGCCAGCAGCCTTACGGGACTAGCGGGTACGCAGTATTTT
>15|TRBD1|NA|TRBJ1-6|TRBV28
CASSAGTGYNSPLHF
TGTGCCAGCAGTGCCGGGACAGGTTATAATTCACCCCTCCACTTT
>15|NA|NA|TRBJ2-5|TRBV5-5
CASSLGGAGGETQYF
TGTGCCAGCAGCTTAGGGGGCGCGGGAGGAGAGACCCAGTACTTC
>15|TRBD1|NA|TRBJ2-6|TRBV6-5
CASSHEGARANVLTF
TGTGCCAGCAGTCACGAGGGGGCGAGGGCCAACGTCCTGACTTTC
>14|NA|NA|TRBJ2-7|TRBV2
CASSEQAGTYEQYF
TGTGCCAGCAGTGAACAAGCAGGAACCTACGAGCAGTACTTC
>15|NA|NA|TRBJ1-5|TRBV19
CASSIGDGGWRPQHF
TGTGCCAGTAGTATAGGTGACGGAGGTTGGCGGCCCCAGCATTTT
>16|TRBD1|NA|TRBJ1-4|TRBV5-6
CASSRPPGTGREKLFF
TGTGCCAGCAGCCGTCCACCCGGGACAGGGAGGGAAAAACTGTTTTTT
>15|TRBD1|few|TRBJ1-2|TRBV28
CASSLWTGTGSGYTF
TGTGCCAGCAGTTTATGGACCGGGACAGGGAGTGGCTACACCTTC
>13|NA|few|TRBJ2-2|TRBV7-6
CASSLAESGELFF
TGTGCCAGCAGCTTAGCGGAGAGCGGGGAGCTGTTTTTT
>13|TRBD2|NA|TRBJ2-5|TRBV30
CAWSVAGGETQYF
TGTGCCTGGAGTGTAGCGGGAGGAGAGACCCAGTACTTC
>18|TRBD2|NA|TRBJ2-5|TRBV29-1
CSVYPRGLAGGGLETQYF
TGCAGCGTCTACCCTCGGGGACTAGCGGGAGGAGGGTTGGAGACCCAGTACTTC
>16|NA|NA|TRBJ2-3|TRBV5-1
CASSLLGGDGADTQYF
TGCGCCAGCAGCCTGTTAGGGGGGGATGGCGCAGATACGCAGTATTTT
>15|TRBD1|NA|TRBJ2-2|TRBV18
CASSSGTGRTGELFF
TGTGCCAGCTCATCCGGGACAGGGCGAACCGGGGAGCTGTTTTTT
>17|TRBD2|NA|TRBJ2-1|TRBV28
CASSLSRTSGTYNEQFF
TGTGCCAGCAGTTTATCGCGGACTAGCGGCACCTACAATGAGCAGTTCTTC
>13|NA|NA|TRBJ2-2|TRBV5-4
CASSSPFPGELFF
TGTGCCAGCAGCTCTCCCTTCCCCGGGGAGCTGTTTTTT
>13|NA|NA|TRBJ2-7|TRBV7-8
CASSLAPRVEQYF
TGTGCCAGCAGCTTAGCTCCCCGGGTCGAGCAGTACTTC
>14|NA|NA|TRBJ2-3|TRBV7-9
CASSLIGSKDTQYF
TGTGCCAGCAGCTTAATAGGGAGCAAAGATACGCAGTATTTT
>15|NA|NA|TRBJ2-3|TRBV10-1
CASSESRGYTDTQYF
TGCGCCAGCAGTGAGTCAAGGGGTTACACAGATACGCAGTATTTT